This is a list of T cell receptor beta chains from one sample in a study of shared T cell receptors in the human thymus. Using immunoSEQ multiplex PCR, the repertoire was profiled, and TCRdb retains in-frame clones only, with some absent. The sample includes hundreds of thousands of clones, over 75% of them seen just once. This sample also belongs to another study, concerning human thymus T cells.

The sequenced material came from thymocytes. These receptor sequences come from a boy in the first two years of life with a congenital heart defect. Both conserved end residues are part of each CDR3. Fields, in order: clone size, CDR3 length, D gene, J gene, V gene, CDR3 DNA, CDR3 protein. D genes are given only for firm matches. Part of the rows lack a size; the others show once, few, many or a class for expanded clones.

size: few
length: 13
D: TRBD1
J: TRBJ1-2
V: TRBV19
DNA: TGTGCCAGTAGTAAGACAGGGGAGAGACGCTACACCTTC
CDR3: CASSKTGERRYTF

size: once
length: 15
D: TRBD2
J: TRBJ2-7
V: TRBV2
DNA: TGTGCCAGCAGTGAAACTTTGGGACTAGTCTACGAGCAGTACTTC
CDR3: CASSETLGLVYEQYF

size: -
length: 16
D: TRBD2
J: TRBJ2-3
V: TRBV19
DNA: TGTGCCAGTAGTCGTTGGGGGGGGACTAGCACAGATACGCAGTATTTT
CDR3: CASSRWGGTSTDTQYF

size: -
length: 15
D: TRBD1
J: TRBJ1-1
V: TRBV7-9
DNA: TGTGCCAGCAGCTTTGGGGGACAGAAGAACACTGAAGCTTTCTTT
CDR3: CASSFGGQKNTEAFF

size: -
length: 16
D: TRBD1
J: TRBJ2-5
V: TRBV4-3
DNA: TGCGCCAGCAGCCAAGGGGCCGGGACAGACCAAGAGACCCAGTACTTC
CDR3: CASSQGAGTDQETQYF

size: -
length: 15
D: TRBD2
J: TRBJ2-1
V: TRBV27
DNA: TGTGCCAGCAGTTACGGCGGGAGAAGAGGCAATGAGCAGTTCTTC
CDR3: CASSYGGRRGNEQFF

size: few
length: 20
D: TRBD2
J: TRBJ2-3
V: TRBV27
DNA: TGTGCCAGCAGTTTTTCCCCGGTGTTAGCGGGGAATACCGACTTTAGTACGCAGTATTTT
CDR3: CASSFSPVLAGNTDFSTQYF

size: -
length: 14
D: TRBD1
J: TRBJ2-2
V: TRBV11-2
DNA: TGTGCCAGCAGCTTCGGACAGGGCACCGGGGAGCTGTTTTTT
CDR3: CASSFGQGTGELFF

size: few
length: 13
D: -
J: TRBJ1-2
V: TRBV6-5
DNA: TGTGCCAGCAGTTACTCCGGAGGGGATGGCTACACCTTC
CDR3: CASSYSGGDGYTF

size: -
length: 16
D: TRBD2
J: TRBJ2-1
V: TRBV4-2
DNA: TGTGCCAGCAGCCAACGGCCGGGACTAGCGGGAGATGAGCAGTTCTTC
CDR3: CASSQRPGLAGDEQFF

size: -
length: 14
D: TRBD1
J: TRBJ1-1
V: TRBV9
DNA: TGTGCCAGCAGCTCGGGACAGGGGGGGATTGAAGCTTTCTTT
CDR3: CASSSGQGGIEAFF

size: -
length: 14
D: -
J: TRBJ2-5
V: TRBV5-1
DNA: TGCGCCAGCAGCTTGGAGACTCACCAAGAGACCCAGTACTTC
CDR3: CASSLETHQETQYF

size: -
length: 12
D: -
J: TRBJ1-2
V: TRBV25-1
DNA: TGTGCCAGCAGGTCAAGGAAGGGGGGCTACACCTTC
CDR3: CASRSRKGGYTF

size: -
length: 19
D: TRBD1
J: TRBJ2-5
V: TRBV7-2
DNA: TGTGCCAGCAGCTTCCCTCCCTTCCCCGAGACAGGGATCCAAGAGACCCAGTACTTC
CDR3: CASSFPPFPETGIQETQYF

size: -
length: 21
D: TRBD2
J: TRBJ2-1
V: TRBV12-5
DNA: TGTGCTAGTGGTTTGGTAGACCCGGGACTAGCGGGAGGGCCCTCCTACAATGAGCAGTTCTTC
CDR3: CASGLVDPGLAGGPSYNEQFF

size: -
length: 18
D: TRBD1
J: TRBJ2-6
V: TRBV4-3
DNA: TGCGCCAGCAGCCAACGGACAGGGTTGTCCTCTGGGGCCAACGTCCTGACTTTC
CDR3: CASSQRTGLSSGANVLTF

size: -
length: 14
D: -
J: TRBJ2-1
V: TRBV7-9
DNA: TGTGCCAGCAGCCCCGAGAGGGCCTACAATGAGCAGTTCTTC
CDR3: CASSPERAYNEQFF

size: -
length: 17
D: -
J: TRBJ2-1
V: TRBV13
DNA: TGTGCCAGCAGCTTACTGGGCGCGCCCCGCTCCTACAATGAGCAGTTCTTC
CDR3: CASSLLGAPRSYNEQFF

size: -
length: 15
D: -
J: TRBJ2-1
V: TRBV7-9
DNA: TGTGCCAGCAGATTGGAGAACCCGTCCTACAATGAGCAGTTCTTC
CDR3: CASRLENPSYNEQFF

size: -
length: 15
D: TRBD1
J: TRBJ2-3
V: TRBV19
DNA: TGTGCCAGTAGTATCGGTGGACAGGAGACAGATACGCAGTATTTT
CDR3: CASSIGGQETDTQYF

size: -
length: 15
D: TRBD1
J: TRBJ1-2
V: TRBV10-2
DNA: TGCGCCAGCAGTGAAAGGGACAGGGGTTTTTATGGCTACACCTTC
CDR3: CASSERDRGFYGYTF

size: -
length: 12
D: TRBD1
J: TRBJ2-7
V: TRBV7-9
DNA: TGTGCCAGCGAGGACAGGTACTACGAGCAGTACTTC
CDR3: CASEDRYYEQYF

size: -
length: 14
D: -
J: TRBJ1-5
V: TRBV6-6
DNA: TGTGCCAGCAGTTATCCGACAGAGAATCAGCCCCAGCATTTT
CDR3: CASSYPTENQPQHF

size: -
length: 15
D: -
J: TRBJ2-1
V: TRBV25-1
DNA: TGTGCCAGCAGTTTTCACTCGAGCTCCTACAATGAGCAGTTCTTC
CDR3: CASSFHSSSYNEQFF

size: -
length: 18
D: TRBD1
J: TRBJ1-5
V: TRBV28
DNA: TGTGCCAGCACCACTCCGGGACAGCGCCCTTTTGGCAATCAGCCCCAGCATTTT
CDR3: CASTTPGQRPFGNQPQHF

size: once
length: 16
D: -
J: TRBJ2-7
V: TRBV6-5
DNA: TGTGCCAGCAGTTGCCAATACAGTACGAGCTCCTACGAGCAGTACTTC
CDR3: CASSCQYSTSSYEQYF

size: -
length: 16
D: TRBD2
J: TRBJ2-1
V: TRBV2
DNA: TGTGCCAGCAGTGAAGCGCTTCGGGAGGGCCATTTTGAGCAGTTCTTC
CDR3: CASSEALREGHFEQFF

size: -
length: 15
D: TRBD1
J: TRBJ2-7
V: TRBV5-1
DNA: TGCGCCAGCAGCGTCTCCGGGACAGGAGCCTACGAGCAGTACTTC
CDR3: CASSVSGTGAYEQYF

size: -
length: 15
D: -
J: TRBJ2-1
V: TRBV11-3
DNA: TGTGCCAGCAGTGCAGGCGACCCAAGGGGCAATGAGCAGTTCTTC
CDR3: CASSAGDPRGNEQFF

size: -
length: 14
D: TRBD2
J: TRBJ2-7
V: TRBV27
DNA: TGTGCCAGCGGGGCCGGGACTAGCCCCACGGAGCAGTACTTC
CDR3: CASGAGTSPTEQYF

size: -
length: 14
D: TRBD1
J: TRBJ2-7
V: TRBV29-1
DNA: TGCAGCGTTGGCACGGGACAGGGTCCCTACGAGCAGTACTTC
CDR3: CSVGTGQGPYEQYF

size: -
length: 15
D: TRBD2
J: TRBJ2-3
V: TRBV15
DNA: TGTGCCACCAGCAGTTACGGACTAGTCACAGATACGCAGTATTTT
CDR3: CATSSYGLVTDTQYF